These 11 T cell receptor beta chains were all obtained from the same sample, sequenced in a study of T-cell memory formation after mild COVID-19. TCRdb redid the calling of the 5' RACE reads with MiXCR, one entry per CDR3 protein. The sample shows some 450,000 distinct CDR3 sequences, about 20% of them seen only once. The sequencing input was PBMCs or a T cell subset sorted from them (not recorded which). The receptors derive from a man younger than 30 who had mild COVID-19 (a few samples of this study predate the infection). Cell type and time point are not known.

This clonotype was recorded many times. The rearrangement uses TRBV5-4 and TRBJ2-7; D unclear. V lost 4 bases to trimming and J lost 1 base, with 12 bases between them. The CDR3 has 14 residues. CDR1 and CDR2 from the germline V gene are SGHNT and YYREEE (reference sequence). Here the CDR3 reads CASSPGPLSYEQYV. CDR3 bases: TGTGCCAGCAGCCCCGGCCCCTTATCCTACGAGCAGTACGTC.

The chain carries TRBV5-1 and TRBJ2-1; D gene ambiguous. CDR1 and CDR2 (germline): SGHRS, YFSETQ. V lost 4 bases to trimming and J lost 9 bases, with 8 bases between them. CDR3 length: 11 amino acids. The CDR3 nucleotides read TGCGCCAGCAGCCCAGCGTTTGAGCAGTTCTTC. Encoded protein: CASSPAFEQFF.

The rearrangement joins TRBV27 to TRBJ2-7; 8 bases are a match to TRBD2. This CDR3 has 15 residues. Germline assignment: CDR1 MNHEY and CDR2 SMNVEV (reference sequence). The V segment lost 4 bases and the J segment 2 bases; nucleotides outside the gene matches: 7. CDR3 region: CASSYAGGAAYEQYF. CDR3 sequence (DNA): TGTGCCAGCAGTTACGCCGGGGGGGCTGCCTACGAGCAGTACTTC.

The rearrangement joins TRBV13 to TRBJ2-1, with D possibly matching TRBD2 (5 bases). Germline V CDR1 and CDR2: PRHDT, FYEKMQ (reference sequence). V was cut by 1 base and J by 7 bases, with 20 bases left in between. The CDR3 sequence is 17 residues long. The CDR3 DNA reads as TGTGCCAGCAGCTTAGCCCGGGATGAAAGGGCGTTAAATGAGCAGTTCTTC. Amino acid sequence: CASSLARDERALNEQFF.

This clonotype turned up a few times. The chain joins TRBV6-5 to TRBJ1-1, with 8 bases matching TRBD1. The CDR3 runs 14 residues. Trimming took 4 bases from V and 9 from J; bases not matched to a gene: 10. Germline values: CDR1 MNHEY, CDR2 SVGAGI. CDR3 protein: CASSSNKGQGKAFF. CDR3 nucleotides: TGTGCCAGCAGTTCAAACAAAGGACAGGGCAAAGCTTTCTTT.

The chain has TRBV24-1 and TRBJ1-3; a possible D gene is TRBD1 (5 bases). Germline CDR1 reads KGHDR; CDR2 reads SFDVKD. The V end lost 12 bases, the J end lost 4 bases, and 24 bases lay between the germline ends. The length of the CDR3 is 16 residues. The CDR3 here is CAASPGGRGPGNTIYF. DNA for the CDR3: TGTGCCGCATCCCCCGGGGGTCGGGGACCCGGAAACACCATATATTTT.

The chain joins TRBV30 to TRBJ2-3; D not certain. The CDR3 extends over 11 amino acids. Trimming took off 5 bases at V and 6 bases at J, with 9 bases between the two ends. The germline CDR1 and CDR2 sequences are GTSNPN and SVGIG (reference sequence). CDR3 amino acids: CAWRISDTQYF. The CDR3 DNA reads TGTGCCTGGCGGATCTCGGATACGCAGTATTTT.

The gene calls are TRBV4-1 and TRBJ1-3, with TRBD1 as a possible D gene (5 bases). Germline V lookup: CDR1 MGHRA, CDR2 YSYEKL. V lost 2 bases and J 4 bases, leaving 12 bases between the germline ends. The CDR3 spans 15 residues. The CDR3, as DNA: TGCGCCAGCAGCCAACGTCCGGGGGAAGGAAACACCATATATTTT. It is translated as CASSQRPGEGNTIYF.

The J gene is TRBJ2-1, the V gene TRBV14; maybe TRBD2 (5 bases). The CDR3 is 17 residues long. V lost 1 base, J lost 2 bases, and 15 bases lay in between. Per the germline V gene, CDR1 is SGHDN and CDR2 is FVKESK. The CDR3 region has the DNA TGTGCCAGCAGCCAAGCGTTCCGCGCGGGCCCCTACAATGAGCAGTTCTTC. Its protein product is CASSQAFRAGPYNEQFF.

This clonotype has a handful of counts. The rearrangement links TRBV5-1 to TRBJ2-1; D is uncertain. V lost 6 bases and J lost 6, with 13 bases in between. Germline V gene lookup returns CDR1 SGHRS and CDR2 YFSETQ. This CDR3 is built from 13 residues. CDR3 residues: CASTRGIGNEQFF. The CDR3 DNA reads TGCGCCAGCACCAGAGGTATCGGCAATGAGCAGTTCTTC.

This clonotype was seen a handful of times. The chain uses TRBV29-1 and TRBJ1-6; D is undetermined. Germline V gene data show CDR1 as SQVTM and CDR2 as ANQGSEA. This CDR3 is 13 amino acids long. V lost 3 bases to trimming and J lost 10 bases, with 13 bases between them. CDR3 DNA: TGCAGCGTTGAGCGGCAGCCTGGGTCACCCCTCCACTTT. Encoded protein: CSVERQPGSPLHF.